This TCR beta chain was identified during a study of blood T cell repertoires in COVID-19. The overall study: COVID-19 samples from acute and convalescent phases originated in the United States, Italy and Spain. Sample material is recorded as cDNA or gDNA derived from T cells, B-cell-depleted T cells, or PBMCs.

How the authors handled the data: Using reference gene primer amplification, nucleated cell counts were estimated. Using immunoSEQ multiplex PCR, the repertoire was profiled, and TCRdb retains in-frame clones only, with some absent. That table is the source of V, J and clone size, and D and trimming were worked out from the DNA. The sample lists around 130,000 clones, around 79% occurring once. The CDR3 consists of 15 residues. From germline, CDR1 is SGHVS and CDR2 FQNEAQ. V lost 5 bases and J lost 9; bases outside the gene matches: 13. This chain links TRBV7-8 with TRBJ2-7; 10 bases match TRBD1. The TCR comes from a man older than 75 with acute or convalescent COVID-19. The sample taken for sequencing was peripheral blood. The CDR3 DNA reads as TGTGCCAGCAGCACCGAGGGGGACAGGGGATTGCCGCAGTACTTC. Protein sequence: CASSTEGDRGLPQYF.